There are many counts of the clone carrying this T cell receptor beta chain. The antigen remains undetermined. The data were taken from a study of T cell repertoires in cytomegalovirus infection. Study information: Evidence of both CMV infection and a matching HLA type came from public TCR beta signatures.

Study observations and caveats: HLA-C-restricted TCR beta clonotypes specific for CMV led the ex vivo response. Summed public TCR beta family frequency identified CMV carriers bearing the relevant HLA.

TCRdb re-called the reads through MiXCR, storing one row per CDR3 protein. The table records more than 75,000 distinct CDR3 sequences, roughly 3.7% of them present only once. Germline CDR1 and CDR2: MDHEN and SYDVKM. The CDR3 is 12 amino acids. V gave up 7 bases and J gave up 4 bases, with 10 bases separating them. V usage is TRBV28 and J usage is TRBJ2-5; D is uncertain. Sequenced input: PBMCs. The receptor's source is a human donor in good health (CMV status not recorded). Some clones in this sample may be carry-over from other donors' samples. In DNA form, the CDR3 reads TGTGCCAGCACCCTTCCGGGAGAGACCCAGTACTTC. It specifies CASTLPGETQYF.